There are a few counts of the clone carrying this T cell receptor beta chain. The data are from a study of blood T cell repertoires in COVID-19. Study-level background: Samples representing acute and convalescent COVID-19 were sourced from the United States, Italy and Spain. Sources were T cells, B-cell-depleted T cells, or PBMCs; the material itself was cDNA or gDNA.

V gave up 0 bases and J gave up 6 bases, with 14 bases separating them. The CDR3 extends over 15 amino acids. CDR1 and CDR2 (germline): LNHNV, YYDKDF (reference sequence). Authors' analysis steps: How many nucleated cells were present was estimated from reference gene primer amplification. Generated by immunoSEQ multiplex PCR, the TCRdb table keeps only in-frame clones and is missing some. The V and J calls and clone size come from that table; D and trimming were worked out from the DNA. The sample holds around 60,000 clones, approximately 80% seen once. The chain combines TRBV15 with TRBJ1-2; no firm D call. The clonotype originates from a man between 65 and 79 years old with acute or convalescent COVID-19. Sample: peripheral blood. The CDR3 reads CATSRELGQSHGYTF. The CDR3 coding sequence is TGTGCCACCAGCAGAGAACTAGGGCAGTCGCATGGCTACACCTTC.